Shown below are 28 T cell receptor beta chains from a single sample sequenced in a study of graft-versus-host responses after intestinal transplantation. These TCRs are of unknown antigen specificity. The protocol was immunoSEQ multiplex PCR, while the TCRdb copy is restricted to in-frame clones and leaves out a portion. Here the sample spans roughly 100,000 clones, approximately 93% being singletons. Source: unstimulated CD8+ T cells sorted from spleen or lymph node cells, taken before intestinal transplant. These receptors were collected from a human donor who received an intestinal transplant.

The chain couples TRBV6-5 to TRBJ2-1; D is perhaps TRBD2 (7 bases). Trimming cost V 6 bases and J 2 bases, with 11 bases left between them. The CDR3 loop spans 14 amino acids. The germline V gene encodes CDR1 MNHEY and CDR2 SVGAGI. This chain's CDR3 is CASRGGGTYNEQFF. The CDR3 nucleotides read TGTGCCAGCAGAGGCGGGGGCACCTACAATGAGCAGTTCTTC.

The chain has TRBV19 and TRBJ2-1, with unresolved D. The CDR3 is made up of 13 amino acids. Germline V gives CDR1 LNHDA, CDR2 SQIVND (reference sequence). V was pared by 3 bases and J by 5 bases, with 8 bases between. CDR3: CASSIAADNEQFF. CDR3 in DNA: TGTGCCAGTAGTATTGCGGCGGACAATGAGCAGTTCTTC.

The chain uses TRBV2 and TRBJ2-2; 8 nucleotides align to TRBD2. Unmatched junction bases numbered 0, after V lost 6 bases and J lost 3 bases. The CDR3 is made up of 13 amino acids. Germline values: CDR1 SNHLY, CDR2 FYNNEI. The CDR3 spells CASSGGDTGELFF. In DNA form, the CDR3 reads TGTGCCAGCAGCGGGGGGGACACCGGGGAGCTGTTTTTT.

This chain joins TRBV2 and TRBJ2-7; unclear D gene. The germline V and J ends were trimmed by 3 bases and 0 bases, with 6 bases remaining between them. The CDR3 is 13 residues long. Per the germline V gene, CDR1 is SNHLY and CDR2 is FYNNEI. CDR3 DNA: TGTGCCAGCAGTGACGGCAGCTCCTACGAGCAGTACTTC. As protein: CASSDGSSYEQYF.

This clone was recorded once. Here the CDR3 DNA reads TGTGCCAGCAGTCCCCATAGCAATCAGCCCCAGCATTTT. This sequence encodes CASSPHSNQPQHF. The V and J genes are TRBV27 and TRBJ1-5, with D uncertain. V was cut by 5 bases and J by 0 bases, with 5 bases left in between. This CDR3 has 13 amino acids. Germline loops: CDR1 MNHEY, CDR2 SMNVEV (reference sequence).

The chain couples TRBV5-1 to TRBJ2-7; D is undetermined. Trimming left V 0 bases short and J 2 bases short, with 6 bases between. Germline V CDR1 and CDR2: SGHRS, YFSETQ. This CDR3 has 13 amino acids. The CDR3 sequence is CASSLATAYEQYF. The DNA of the CDR3 is TGCGCCAGCAGCTTGGCCACAGCCTACGAGCAGTACTTC.

V usage is TRBV10-2 and J usage is TRBJ2-5; 12 nucleotides match TRBD1. V was clipped by 5 bases and J by 4 bases; unmatched bases: 5. The CDR3 runs to 15 residues. In germline, CDR1 is WSHSY, CDR2 SAAADI. DNA of the CDR3: TGCGCCAGCAGTTGGGACAGGGGGCAAGGAGAGACCCAGTACTTC. It is translated as CASSWDRGQGETQYF.

This chain links TRBV4-1 with TRBJ2-5; unclear D gene. The end of the DNA aligns better with TRBJ2-7, so the J call may be wrong. This CDR3 comprises 17 residues. CDR1 is MGHRA, CDR2 YSYEKL, per germline. Written as DNA, the CDR3 is TGCGCCAGCAGCCAAGATCCCTCAAGTATGATCTCCTACGAGCAGTACTTC. Its translation: CASSQDPSSMISYEQYF.

This clone was picked up a small number of times. The rearrangement joins TRBV6-1 to TRBJ1-4; unclear D gene. V lost 0 bases and J lost 8, with 13 bases in between. The CDR3 sequence is 15 residues long. Germline V CDR1 and CDR2: MNHNS, SASEGT. CDR3 in amino acids: CASSEAGGGLEKLFF. The CDR3 nucleotides are TGTGCCAGCAGTGAAGCCGGAGGAGGATTAGAAAAACTGTTTTTT.

This clone occurred once. The rearrangement uses TRBV4-1 and TRBJ2-3; the D is unclear. Germline-derived CDR1 and CDR2 are MGHRA and YSYEKL. CDR3 length equals 13 residues. Trimming removed 0 bases at V and 4 bases at J, with 5 bases between. CDR3: CASSQDLSDTQYF. The CDR3 bases are TGCGCCAGCAGCCAAGATCTCTCAGATACGCAGTATTTT.

The V call is TRBV4-1, the J call TRBJ2-3; no definite D call. The CDR3 sequence is 15 residues long. Germline V gene data show CDR1 as MGHRA and CDR2 as YSYEKL. V was clipped by 4 bases and J by 0 bases, with 11 bases between them. CDR3 sequence reads: CASSPTPTSTDTQYF. CDR3 nucleotide sequence: TGCGCCAGCAGCCCGACTCCTACTAGCACAGATACGCAGTATTTT.

The gene calls are TRBV2 and TRBJ1-1; 12 bases match TRBD1. The trim removed 7 bases at V and 0 bases at J, leaving 3 bases unmatched. Germline CDR1 SNHLY, CDR2 FYNNEI. The CDR3 runs to 15 residues. The CDR3 DNA reads TGTGCCAGCATCGGGACAGGGGGCATGAACACTGAAGCTTTCTTT. Translated, it gives CASIGTGGMNTEAFF.

This chain uses TRBV11-2 with TRBJ2-7; D not resolved. This CDR3 spans 16 amino acids. Germline V gene data show CDR1 as SGHAT and CDR2 as FQNNGV. Trimming removed 6 bases from V and 0 bases from J, with 18 bases in between. Here the CDR3 DNA reads TGTGCCAGCAGTCTATCGCCAGGACCCTACTCCTACGAGCAGTACTTC. This codes for CASSLSPGPYSYEQYF.

V and J are TRBV5-4 and TRBJ2-7, with D perhaps being TRBD1 or TRBD2 (5 bases each). Between the trimmed V and J ends, which lost 2 bases and 6 bases, there was a span of 9 bases. CDR1 and CDR2 (germline): SGHNT, YYREEE (reference sequence). The CDR3 extends over 12 amino acids. DNA for the CDR3: TGTGCCAGCAGCTTCAGTGGGGGCGAGCAGTACTTC. Translating it yields CASSFSGGEQYF. The full variable domain, completed using reference TRBV5-4 and TRBJ2-7, is ETGVTQSPTHLIKTRGQQVTLRCSSQSGHNTVSWYQQALGQGPQFIFQYYREEENGRGNFPPRFSGLQFPNYSSELNVNALELDDSALYLCASSFSGGEQYFGPGTRLTVT.

This chain connects TRBV7-8 to TRBJ2-5; D remains unclear. The germline V gene encodes CDR1 SGHVS and CDR2 FQNEAQ. This CDR3 is built from 12 residues. Trimming left V 2 bases short and J 3 bases short, with 4 bases between. Here the CDR3 reads CASSLIEETQYF. The CDR3 nucleotides read TGTGCCAGCAGCTTAATAGAAGAGACCCAGTACTTC.

This sequence joins TRBV5-6 and TRBJ2-3, with a tentative D call TRBD2 (6 bases). With 0 bases removed from V and 5 bases from J, the gap between germline ends came to 10 bases. Germline V gene sequence: CDR1 SGHDT, CDR2 YYEEEE. This CDR3 spans 14 amino acids. DNA for the CDR3: TGTGCCAGCAGCTTGGCGGGAGCGGGAGATACGCAGTATTTT. This codes for CASSLAGAGDTQYF.

The chain is built from TRBV4-1 and TRBJ2-2; D is tentatively TRBD1 or TRBD2 (5 bases each). Germline V gene lookup returns CDR1 MGHRA and CDR2 YSYEKL. This CDR3 contains 14 residues. Trimming pared 4 bases from V and 6 bases from J, leaving 12 bases between. The DNA for the CDR3 is TGCGCCAGCAGCCCAAACCAGGGACCCGGGGAGCTGTTTTTT. Translating gives CASSPNQGPGELFF.

This clone showed up just once. At one boundary the junction diverges from the germline segment, which might be a read error. This chain connects TRBV5-4 to TRBJ2-5, with 16 bases aligning to TRBD2. CDR3 length: 17 residues. The V gene's germline CDR1 is SGHNT and CDR2 YYREEE (reference sequence). The CDR3 DNA follows: TGCGCCAGCAGCCCTGGGACTAGCGGGGGGGCCGAAGAGACCCAGTACTTC. It translates to CASSPGTSGGAEETQYF.

V gene TRBV18 combines with J gene TRBJ2-7; D is ambiguous. Trimming took off 3 bases at V and 2 bases at J, with 2 bases between the two ends. CDR1 and CDR2 (germline): KGHSH, LQKENI. The CDR3 runs to 11 residues. The chain's CDR3 is CASSPAYEQYF. CDR3 DNA sequence: TGTGCCAGCTCACCCGCCTACGAGCAGTACTTC.

The chain employs TRBV11-3 and TRBJ2-2; D remains ambiguous. V lost 0 bases, J lost 2 bases, and 7 bases lay in between. This CDR3 is 15 amino acids long. The germline V gene has CDR1 SGHNT and CDR2 YENEEA. The CDR3, as DNA: TGTGCCAGCAGCTTAGAGCGAGGTAACACCGGGGAGCTGTTTTTT. Translated: CASSLERGNTGELFF. Full variable domain (rest looked up from reference TRBV11-3 and TRBJ2-2): EAGVVQSPRYKIIEKKQPVAFWCNPISGHNTLYWYLQNLGQGPELLIRYENEEAVDDSQLPKDRFSAERLKGVDSTLKIQPAELGDSAVYLCASSLERGNTGELFFGEGSRLTVL.

The rearrangement links TRBV7-6 to TRBJ2-2, with D possibly being TRBD2 (7 bases). Looked up from germline, CDR1 is SGHVS and CDR2 is FNYEAQ. The CDR3 is 16 residues long. V lost 1 base and J lost 3, with 12 bases in between. CDR3 protein: CASSLGGGGYTGELFF. As DNA, the CDR3 is TGTGCCAGCAGCTTAGGTGGCGGGGGCTACACCGGGGAGCTGTTTTTT.

V is TRBV27 and J is TRBJ1-5; the D gene is possibly TRBD1 (6 bases). Germline CDR1 is MNHEY and CDR2 is SMNVEV (reference sequence). There are 15 residues in the CDR3. V lost 5 bases and J lost 7, with 18 bases in between. The CDR3 loop reads CASSPKGEENQPQHF. CDR3 bases: TGTGCCAGCAGTCCAAAGGGGGAGGAAAACCAGCCCCAGCATTTT.

The chain combines TRBV13 with TRBJ2-1; TRBD2 agrees at 10 bases. The CDR3 is 15 residues long. Germline V lookup: CDR1 PRHDT, CDR2 FYEKMQ (reference sequence). The V segment lost 5 bases and the J segment 5 bases; nucleotides outside the gene matches: 6. CDR3 loop: CASSATGLADNEQFF. The CDR3 DNA is TGTGCCAGCAGCGCTACAGGACTAGCGGACAATGAGCAGTTCTTC.

The chain is built from TRBV7-8 and TRBJ1-1; possible D gene TRBD1, 5 bases. Germline assignment: CDR1 SGHVS and CDR2 FQNEAQ. This CDR3 has 13 amino acids. V lost 5 bases and J 1 base, leaving 8 bases between the germline ends. CDR3 bases: TGTGCCAGCAGCACAGGTGGGAACACTGAAGCTTTCTTT. This translates into CASSTGGNTEAFF.

This clone showed up just a few times. The gene calls are TRBV4-2 and TRBJ2-7; no clear D. V was cut by 1 base and J by 6 bases, with 4 bases left in between. This CDR3 is built from 11 residues. Germline CDR1 and CDR2: LGHNA and YNFKEQ. CDR3 sequence (DNA): TGTGCCAGCAGCCAAGGTGCCGAGCAGTACTTC. Its translation is CASSQGAEQYF.

CDR3 in DNA: TGCGCCAGCAGCTTGGGGACAGGGGAACCAGGGTACGAGCAGTACTTC. It specifies CASSLGTGEPGYEQYF. This rearrangement joins TRBV5-1 to TRBJ2-7, with 9 bases aligning to TRBD1. The germline V gene has CDR1 SGHRS and CDR2 YFSETQ. Unmatched junction bases numbered 8, after V lost 0 bases and J lost 4 bases. The CDR3 consists of 16 residues.

The CDR3 region has the DNA TGTGCCAGCAGCGTAGGGACTGGGGTGTGGCAGTTCTTC. Protein product: CASSVGTGVWQFF. The genes are TRBV11-2 and TRBJ2-1; weak D call: TRBD2 (6 bases). The CDR3 runs to 13 residues. V dropped 5 bases and J dropped 12 bases, with 17 bases sitting between them. Per germline, CDR1 SGHAT and CDR2 FQNNGV.

The chain has TRBV5-6 and TRBJ2-3, with D perhaps being TRBD1 or TRBD2 (5 bases each). Germline V gives CDR1 SGHDT, CDR2 YYEEEE. The CDR3 consists of 15 residues. The ends were cut back, 4 bases at V and 7 bases at J, with 19 bases in the middle. This CDR3 reads CASSDEGFVRNTQYF. DNA of the CDR3: TGTGCCAGCAGCGATGAGGGGTTTGTGAGGAATACGCAGTATTTT.